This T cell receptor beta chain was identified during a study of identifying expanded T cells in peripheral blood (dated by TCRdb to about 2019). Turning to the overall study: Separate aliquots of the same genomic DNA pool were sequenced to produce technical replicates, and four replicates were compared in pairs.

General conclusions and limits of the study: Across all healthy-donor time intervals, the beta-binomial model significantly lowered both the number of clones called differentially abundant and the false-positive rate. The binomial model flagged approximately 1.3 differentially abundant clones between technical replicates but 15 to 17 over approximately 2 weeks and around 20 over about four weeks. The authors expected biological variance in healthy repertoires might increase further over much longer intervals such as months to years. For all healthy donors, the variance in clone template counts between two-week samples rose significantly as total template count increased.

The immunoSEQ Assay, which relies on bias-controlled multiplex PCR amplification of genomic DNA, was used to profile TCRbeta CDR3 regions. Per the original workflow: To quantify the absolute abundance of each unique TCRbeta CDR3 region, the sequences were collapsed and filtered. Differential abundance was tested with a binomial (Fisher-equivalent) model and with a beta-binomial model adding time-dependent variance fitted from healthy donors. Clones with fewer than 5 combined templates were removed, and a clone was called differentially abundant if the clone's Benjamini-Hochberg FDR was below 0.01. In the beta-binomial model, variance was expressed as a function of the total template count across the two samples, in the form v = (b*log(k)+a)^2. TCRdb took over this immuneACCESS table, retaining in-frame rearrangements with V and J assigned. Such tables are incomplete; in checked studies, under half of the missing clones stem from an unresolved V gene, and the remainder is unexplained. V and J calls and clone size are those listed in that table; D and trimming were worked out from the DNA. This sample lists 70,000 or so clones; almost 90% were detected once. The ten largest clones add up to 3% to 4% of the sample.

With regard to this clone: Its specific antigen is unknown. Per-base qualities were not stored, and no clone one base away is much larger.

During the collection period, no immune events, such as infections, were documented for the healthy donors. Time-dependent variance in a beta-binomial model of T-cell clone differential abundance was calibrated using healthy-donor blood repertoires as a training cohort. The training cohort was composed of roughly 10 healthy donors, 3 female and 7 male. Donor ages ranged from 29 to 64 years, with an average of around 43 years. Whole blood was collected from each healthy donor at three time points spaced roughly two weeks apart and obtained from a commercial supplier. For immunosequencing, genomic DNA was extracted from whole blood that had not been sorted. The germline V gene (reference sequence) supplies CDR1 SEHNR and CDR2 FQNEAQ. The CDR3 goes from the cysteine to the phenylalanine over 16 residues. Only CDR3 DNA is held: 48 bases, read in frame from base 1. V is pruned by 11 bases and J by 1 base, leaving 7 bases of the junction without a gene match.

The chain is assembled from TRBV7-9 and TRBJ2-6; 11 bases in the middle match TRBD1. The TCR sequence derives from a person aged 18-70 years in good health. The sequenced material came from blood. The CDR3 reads CAGSGTGGSGANVLTF. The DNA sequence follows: TGTGCCGGGTCCGGGACAGGGGGTTCTGGGGCCAACGTCCTGACTTTC.